The present T cell receptor (beta chain) was sequenced within a study of T cell changes during pregnancy in multiple sclerosis. Profiled with immunoSEQ multiplex PCR; TCRdb holds only in-frame clones, not every one. The sample holds over 45,000 clones, 85% to 95% seen once. Germline-derived CDR1 and CDR2 are MDHEN and SYDVKM. Trimming at V came to 6 bases and at J to 1 base, leaving 4 bases not matched to a gene. The CDR3 runs to 15 residues. The source material was CD4+ T cells from peripheral blood mononuclear cells, sampled in the second trimester of pregnancy. The gene calls are TRBV28 and TRBJ1-1; 11 nucleotides align to TRBD1. This sequence was found in a female donor in good health, enrolled as a control in a pregnancy study. CDR3 sequence (DNA): TGTGCCAGCAGCGGACAGGGGGCAGGGAACACTGAAGCTTTCTTT. Its translation: CASSGQGAGNTEAFF.